Reported below is one T cell receptor (beta chain). Antigen specificity is unknown. Profiled with immunoSEQ multiplex PCR; TCRdb holds only in-frame clones, not every one. The data contain about 81,000 clones, 85% to 95% of them singletons. The CDR3 is 14 residues long. CDR1 SGHDN and CDR2 FVKESK come from the germline V gene. V gave up 0 bases and J gave up 6 bases; unmatched junction bases: 1. This record belongs to a study of T cell responses to AZD1222 COVID-19 vaccine. Study-wide points: A mostly white British donor set with more females was recruited, and clonal diversity was possibly underestimated. Reportedly, nearly half of unique spike TCRs recognized epitopes outside B.1.351/B.1.1.7 mutations.

V and J are TRBV14 and TRBJ2-7, with 11 bases lining up with TRBD1. Sequencing used peripheral blood, obtained 28 days after the second AZD1222 dose. This clonotype originated in an adult who received the AZD1222 COVID-19 vaccine. This chain's CDR3 is CASSQEDRGREQYF. CDR3 in DNA: TGTGCCAGCAGCCAAGAGGACAGGGGGCGCGAGCAGTACTTC.